This T cell receptor beta chain was sequenced for a study of PD-L1 blockade in urothelial cancer. Study-level information: Atezolizumab therapy began for patients around 2014, dosed at 1,200 mg intravenously every 3 weeks. Prior chemotherapy ranged from 0 to 3 regimens per patient. The analyses of blood took place 3 weeks (second dose) and 6 weeks after treatment start. Blood yielded a median of around 140,000 T cells per sample.

The assay was immunoSEQ multiplex PCR, and TCRdb's table has in-frame clones only and misses some. The sample holds tens of thousands of clones, roughly 89% seen once. This clone was detected only a few times. Trimming shortened V by 6 bases and J by 4 bases, and 15 bases separated the two germline ends. Germline V gene lookup returns CDR1 MNHEY and CDR2 SVGAGI. The CDR3 runs 14 residues. This sequence was found in a man in his 60s with urothelial cancer. The V gene is TRBV6-5, the J gene TRBJ1-2; D may be TRBD1 (6 bases). The starting material was PBMCs, obtained around atezolizumab (anti-PD-L1) treatment. CDR3 in DNA: TGTGCCAGCAGCTCCGCAGGGGACGGCTATGGCTACACCTTC. Its translation: CASSSAGDGYGYTF.